This paragraph reports one T cell receptor beta chain. What it recognizes is unknown. This specimen comes from a study of T-cell memory formation after mild COVID-19. Study background: Each donor largely had its own TCR clusters.

A single record per CDR3 protein comes from TCRdb applying MiXCR to the 5' RACE reads. The sample shows more than 450,000 distinct CDR3 sequences, about a sixth of them seen only once. Germline CDR1 is LGHDT and CDR2 is YNNKEL (reference sequence). There are 15 residues in the CDR3. V shed 1 base and J shed 3 bases, with 13 bases lying between them. Broader study findings: Most CD4+ clones that shrank were in CM and EM, while CD8+ ones turned up in EMRA.

This rearrangement joins TRBV3-1 to TRBJ2-7; TRBD1 might be the D (5 bases). This sequence was found in an adult woman who had mild COVID-19 (a few samples of this study predate the infection). Cell type and time point are not known. The sample comprised PBMCs or a T cell subset sorted from them (not recorded which). This chain's CDR3 is CASSQASAGNYEQYF. Written as DNA, the CDR3 is TGTGCCAGCAGCCAAGCTTCCGCAGGGAACTACGAGCAGTACTTC.